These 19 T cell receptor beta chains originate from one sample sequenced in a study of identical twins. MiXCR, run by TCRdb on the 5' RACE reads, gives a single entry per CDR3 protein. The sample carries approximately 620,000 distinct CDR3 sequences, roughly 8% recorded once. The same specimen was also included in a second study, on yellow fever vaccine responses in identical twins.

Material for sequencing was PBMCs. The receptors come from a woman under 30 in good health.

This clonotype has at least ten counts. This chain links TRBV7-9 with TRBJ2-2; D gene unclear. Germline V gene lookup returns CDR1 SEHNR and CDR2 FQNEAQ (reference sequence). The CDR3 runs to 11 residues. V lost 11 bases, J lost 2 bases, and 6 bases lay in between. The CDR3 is CAGLNTGELFF. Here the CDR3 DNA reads TGTGCCGGGCTTAACACCGGGGAGCTGTTTTTT.

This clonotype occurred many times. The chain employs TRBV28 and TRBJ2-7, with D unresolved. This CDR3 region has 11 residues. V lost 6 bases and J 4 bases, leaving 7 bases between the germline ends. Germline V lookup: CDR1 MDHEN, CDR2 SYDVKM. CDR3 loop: CASSGRYEQYF. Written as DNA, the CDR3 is TGTGCCAGCAGCGGAAGATACGAGCAGTACTTC.

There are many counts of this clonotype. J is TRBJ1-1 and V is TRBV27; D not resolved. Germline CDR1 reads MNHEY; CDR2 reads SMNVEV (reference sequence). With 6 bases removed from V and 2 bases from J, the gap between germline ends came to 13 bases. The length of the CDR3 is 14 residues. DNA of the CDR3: TGTGCCAGCAGGCCTCTCCGGGGTAACACTGAAGCTTTCTTT. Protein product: CASRPLRGNTEAFF.

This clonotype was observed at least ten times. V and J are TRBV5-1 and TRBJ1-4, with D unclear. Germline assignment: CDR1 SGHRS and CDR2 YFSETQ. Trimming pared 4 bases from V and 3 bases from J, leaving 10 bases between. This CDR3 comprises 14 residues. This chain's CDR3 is CASSLRRPNEKLFF. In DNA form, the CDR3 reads TGCGCCAGCAGCCTTCGACGGCCTAATGAAAAACTGTTTTTT.

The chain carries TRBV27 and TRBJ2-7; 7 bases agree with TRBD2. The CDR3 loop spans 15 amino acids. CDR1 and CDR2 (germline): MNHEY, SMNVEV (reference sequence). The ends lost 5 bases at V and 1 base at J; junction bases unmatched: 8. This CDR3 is CASSRGFGRSYEQYF. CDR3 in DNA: TGTGCCAGCAGTCGAGGCTTCGGGAGGTCCTACGAGCAGTACTTC.

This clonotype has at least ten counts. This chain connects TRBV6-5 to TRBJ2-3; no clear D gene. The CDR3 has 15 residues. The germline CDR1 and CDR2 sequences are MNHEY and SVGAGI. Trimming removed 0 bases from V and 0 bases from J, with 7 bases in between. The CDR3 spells CASSYSPGSTDTQYF. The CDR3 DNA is TGTGCCAGCAGTTACTCCCCAGGAAGCACAGATACGCAGTATTTT.

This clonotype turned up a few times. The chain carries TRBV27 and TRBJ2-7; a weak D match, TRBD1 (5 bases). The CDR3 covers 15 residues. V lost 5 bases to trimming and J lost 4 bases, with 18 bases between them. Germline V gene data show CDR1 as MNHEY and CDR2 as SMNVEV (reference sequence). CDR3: CASSPRQPELYEQYF. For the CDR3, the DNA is TGTGCCAGCAGTCCAAGACAGCCAGAGCTTTACGAGCAGTACTTC.

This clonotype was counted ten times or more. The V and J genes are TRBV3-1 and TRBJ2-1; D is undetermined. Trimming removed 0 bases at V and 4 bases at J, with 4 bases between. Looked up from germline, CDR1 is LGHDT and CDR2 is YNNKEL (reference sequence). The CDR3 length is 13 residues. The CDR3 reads CASSQDAYNEQFF. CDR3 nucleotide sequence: TGTGCCAGCAGCCAAGATGCTTACAATGAGCAGTTCTTC.

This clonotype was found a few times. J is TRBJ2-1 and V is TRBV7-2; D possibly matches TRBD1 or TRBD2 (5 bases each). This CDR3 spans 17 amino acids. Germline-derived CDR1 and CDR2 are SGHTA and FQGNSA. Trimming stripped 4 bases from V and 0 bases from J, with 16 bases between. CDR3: CASSSRDPRPSYNEQFF. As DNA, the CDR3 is TGTGCCAGCAGCTCCAGGGACCCTAGGCCCTCCTACAATGAGCAGTTCTTC.

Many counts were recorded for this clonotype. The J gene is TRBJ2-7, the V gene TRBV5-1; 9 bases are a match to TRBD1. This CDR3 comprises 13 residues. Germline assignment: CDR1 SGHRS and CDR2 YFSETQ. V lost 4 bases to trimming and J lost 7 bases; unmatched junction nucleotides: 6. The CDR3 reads CASSPRTGDEQYF. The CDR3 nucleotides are TGCGCCAGCAGCCCGAGGACAGGGGATGAGCAGTACTTC.

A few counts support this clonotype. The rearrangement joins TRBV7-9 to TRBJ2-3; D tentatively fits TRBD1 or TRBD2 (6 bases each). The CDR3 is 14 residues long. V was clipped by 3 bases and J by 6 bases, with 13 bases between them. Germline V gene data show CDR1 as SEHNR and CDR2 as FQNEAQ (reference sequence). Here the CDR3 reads CASSFPGASDTQYF. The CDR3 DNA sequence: TGTGCCAGCAGCTTTCCGGGGGCCTCGGATACGCAGTATTTT.

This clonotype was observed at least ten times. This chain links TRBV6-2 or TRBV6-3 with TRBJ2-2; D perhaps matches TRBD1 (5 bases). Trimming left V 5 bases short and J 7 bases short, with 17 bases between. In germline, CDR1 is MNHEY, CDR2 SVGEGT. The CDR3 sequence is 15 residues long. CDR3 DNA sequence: TGTGCCAGCAGTACACCAAGGGGCGCCGGCGGGGAGCTGTTTTTT. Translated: CASSTPRGAGGELFF.

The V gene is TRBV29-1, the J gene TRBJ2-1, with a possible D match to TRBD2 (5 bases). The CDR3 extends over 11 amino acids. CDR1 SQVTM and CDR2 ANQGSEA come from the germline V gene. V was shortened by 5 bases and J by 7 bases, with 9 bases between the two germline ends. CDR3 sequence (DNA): TGCAGCGTTTTTGGACTTAATGAGCAGTTCTTC. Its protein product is CSVFGLNEQFF.

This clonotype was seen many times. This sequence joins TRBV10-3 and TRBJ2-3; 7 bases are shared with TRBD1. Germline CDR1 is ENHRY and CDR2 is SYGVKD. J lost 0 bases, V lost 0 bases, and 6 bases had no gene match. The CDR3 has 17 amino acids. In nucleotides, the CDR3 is TGTGCCATCAGTGAGTCGACGGGACAGTTAAGCACAGATACGCAGTATTTT. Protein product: CAISESTGQLSTDTQYF.

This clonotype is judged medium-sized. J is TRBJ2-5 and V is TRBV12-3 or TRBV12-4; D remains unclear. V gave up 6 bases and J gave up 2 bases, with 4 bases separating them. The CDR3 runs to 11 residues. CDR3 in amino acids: CASSLQETQYF. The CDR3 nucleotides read TGTGCCAGCAGCTTACAAGAGACCCAGTACTTC.

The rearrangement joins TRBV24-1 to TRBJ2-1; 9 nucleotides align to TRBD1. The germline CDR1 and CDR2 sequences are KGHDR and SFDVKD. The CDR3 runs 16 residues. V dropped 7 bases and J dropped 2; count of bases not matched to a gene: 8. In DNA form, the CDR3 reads TGTGCCACCAGCGACCGGACAGGGGAAACCTACAATGAGCAGTTCTTC. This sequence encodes CATSDRTGETYNEQFF.

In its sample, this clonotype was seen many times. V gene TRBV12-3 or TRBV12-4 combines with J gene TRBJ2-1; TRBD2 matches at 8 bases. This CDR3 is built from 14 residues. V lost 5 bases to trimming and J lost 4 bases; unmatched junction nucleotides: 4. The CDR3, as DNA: TGTGCCAGCAGTGAACTAGCGGTTTACAATGAGCAGTTCTTC. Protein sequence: CASSELAVYNEQFF.

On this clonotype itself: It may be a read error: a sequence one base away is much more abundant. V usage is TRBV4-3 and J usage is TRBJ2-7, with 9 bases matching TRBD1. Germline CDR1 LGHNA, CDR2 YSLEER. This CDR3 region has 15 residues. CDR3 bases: TGCGCCAGCAGCCAAACGACAGGGGGTAGGGACGAGCAGTGCTTC. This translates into CASSQTTGGRDEQCF.

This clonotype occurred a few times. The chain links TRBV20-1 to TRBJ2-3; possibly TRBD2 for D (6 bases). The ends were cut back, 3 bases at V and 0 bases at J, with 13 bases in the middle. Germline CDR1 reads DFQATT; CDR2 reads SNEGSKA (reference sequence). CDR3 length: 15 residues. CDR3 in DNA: TGCAGTGCTAGCACCGGGAGCGATAGCACAGATACGCAGTATTTT. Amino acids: CSASTGSDSTDTQYF.